The 7 T cell receptor beta chains in this list originate from one sample, sequenced in a study of CD4 T cells in relation to SARS-CoV-2 and coronaviruses. Unexposed donor CD4+ T cells date from 2011-2018, before the COVID-19 pandemic. After roughly ten days of culture, CD4+ T cells were isolated. TCRdb's table, derived via immunoSEQ multiplex PCR, lists solely in-frame clones and lacks some. The data show under 30,000 clones, less than 80% seen once. The antigens for these receptors are not known. The sample was CD4+ T cells from PBMCs, cultured in vitro. These receptors all come from a human donor in good health.

The V call is TRBV7-9, the J call TRBJ2-3; no clear D. Germline CDR1 reads SEHNR; CDR2 reads FQNEAQ (reference sequence). CDR3 size: 12 residues. V lost 7 bases and J 6 bases, leaving 11 bases between the germline ends. CDR3 in amino acids: CASTTEADTQYF. In DNA form, the CDR3 reads TGTGCCAGCACCACAGAGGCTGATACGCAGTATTTT.

This chain joins TRBV5-1 and TRBJ2-1; TRBD2 aligns across 8 bases. CDR3 length: 15 amino acids. Germline V gene data show CDR1 as SGHRS and CDR2 as YFSETQ. The V and J ends lost 4 bases and 8 bases, in that order; junction bases with no gene match: 11. CDR3 DNA: TGCGCCAGCAGCGATCCTTCGGGAGGGGCGTATGAGCAGTTCTTC. This sequence encodes CASSDPSGGAYEQFF.

The chain recombines TRBV5-4 with TRBJ1-6, with unresolved D. Germline V gives CDR1 SGHNT, CDR2 YYREEE (reference sequence). The CDR3 extends over 15 amino acids. V lost 4 bases to trimming and J lost 0 bases, with 8 bases between them. CDR3 in amino acids: CASSPQVSYNSPLHF. As DNA, the CDR3 is TGTGCCAGCAGCCCTCAGGTCTCCTATAATTCACCCCTCCACTTT.

The chain couples TRBV5-1 to TRBJ1-1; TRBD1 aligns across 9 bases. Germline CDR1 and CDR2: SGHRS and YFSETQ. The CDR3 length is 14 residues. V shed 2 bases and J 5 bases; nucleotides not matched to a gene: 4. For the CDR3, the DNA is TGCGCCAGCAGCTTCGACAGGGGGGGTACTGAAGCTTTCTTT. Translation gives CASSFDRGGTEAFF.

The rearrangement uses TRBV4-2 and TRBJ1-1; no definite D call. The CDR3 totals 15 residues. The ends were cut back, 2 bases at V and 1 base at J, with 11 bases in the middle. Germline CDR1 LGHNA, CDR2 YNFKEQ. CDR3 region: CASSQNEGQNTEAFF. CDR3 sequence (DNA): TGTGCCAGCAGCCAAAACGAGGGCCAGAACACTGAAGCTTTCTTT.

This clone was counted only a few times. This chain connects TRBV12-2 to TRBJ2-7. TRBV12-2 is assigned pseudogene status. The CDR3 is made up of 17 amino acids. This CDR3 is CASRFLSGDQPLSEQYF. CDR3 in DNA: TGTGCAAGTCGCTTCCTTTCCGGGGACCAACCTCTAAGCGAGCAGTACTTC.

The chain links TRBV28 to TRBJ2-7, with TRBD2 identical over 10 bases. V trimming: 6 bases; J trimming: 6 bases; junction bases outside the gene matches: 2. The CDR3 spans 12 residues. CDR1 and CDR2 from the germline V gene are MDHEN and SYDVKM. The CDR3 region has the DNA TGTGCCAGCAGGGCTAGCGGGAGCGAGCAGTACTTC. Translation: CASRASGSEQYF.